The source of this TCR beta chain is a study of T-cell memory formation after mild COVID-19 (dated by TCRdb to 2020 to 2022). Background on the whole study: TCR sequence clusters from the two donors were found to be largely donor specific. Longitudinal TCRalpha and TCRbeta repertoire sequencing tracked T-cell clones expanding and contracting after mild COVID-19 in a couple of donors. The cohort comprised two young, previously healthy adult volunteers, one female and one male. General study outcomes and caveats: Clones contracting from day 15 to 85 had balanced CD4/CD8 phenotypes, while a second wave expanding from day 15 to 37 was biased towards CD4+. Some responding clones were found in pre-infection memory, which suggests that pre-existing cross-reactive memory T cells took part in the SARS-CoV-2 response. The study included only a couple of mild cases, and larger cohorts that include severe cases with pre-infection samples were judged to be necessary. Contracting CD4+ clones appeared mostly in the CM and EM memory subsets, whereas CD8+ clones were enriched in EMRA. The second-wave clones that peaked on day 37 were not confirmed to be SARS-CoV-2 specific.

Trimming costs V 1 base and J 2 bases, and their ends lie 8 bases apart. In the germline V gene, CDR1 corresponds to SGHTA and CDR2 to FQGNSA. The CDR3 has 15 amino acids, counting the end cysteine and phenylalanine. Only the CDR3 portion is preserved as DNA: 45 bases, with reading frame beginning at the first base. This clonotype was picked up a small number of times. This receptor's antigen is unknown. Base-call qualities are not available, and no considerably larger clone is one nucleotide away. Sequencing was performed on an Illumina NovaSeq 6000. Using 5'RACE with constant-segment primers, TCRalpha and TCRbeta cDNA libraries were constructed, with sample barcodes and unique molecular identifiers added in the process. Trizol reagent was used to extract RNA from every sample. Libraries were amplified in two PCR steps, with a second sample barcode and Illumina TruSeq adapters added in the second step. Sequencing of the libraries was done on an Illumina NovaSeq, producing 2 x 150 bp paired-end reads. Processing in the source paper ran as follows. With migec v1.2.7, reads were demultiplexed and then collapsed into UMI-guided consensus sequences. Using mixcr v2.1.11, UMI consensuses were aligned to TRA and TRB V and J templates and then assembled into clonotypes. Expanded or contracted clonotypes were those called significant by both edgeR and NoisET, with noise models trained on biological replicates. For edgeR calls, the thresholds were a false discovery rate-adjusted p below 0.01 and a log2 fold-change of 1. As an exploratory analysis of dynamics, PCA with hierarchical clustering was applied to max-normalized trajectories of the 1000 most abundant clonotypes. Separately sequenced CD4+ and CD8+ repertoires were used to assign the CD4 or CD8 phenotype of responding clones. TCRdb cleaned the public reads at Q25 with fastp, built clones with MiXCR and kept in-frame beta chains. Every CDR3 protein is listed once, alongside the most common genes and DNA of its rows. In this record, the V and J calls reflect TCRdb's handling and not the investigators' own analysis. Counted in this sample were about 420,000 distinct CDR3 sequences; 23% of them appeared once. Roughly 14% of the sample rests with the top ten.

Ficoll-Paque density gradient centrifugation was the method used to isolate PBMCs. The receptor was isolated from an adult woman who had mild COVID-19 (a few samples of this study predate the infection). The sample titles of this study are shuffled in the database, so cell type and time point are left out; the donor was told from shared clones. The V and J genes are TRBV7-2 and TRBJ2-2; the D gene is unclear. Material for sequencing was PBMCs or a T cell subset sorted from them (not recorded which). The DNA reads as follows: TGTGCCAGCAGCTTAGAGCCTACAAACACCGGGGAGCTGTTTTTT. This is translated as CASSLEPTNTGELFF.